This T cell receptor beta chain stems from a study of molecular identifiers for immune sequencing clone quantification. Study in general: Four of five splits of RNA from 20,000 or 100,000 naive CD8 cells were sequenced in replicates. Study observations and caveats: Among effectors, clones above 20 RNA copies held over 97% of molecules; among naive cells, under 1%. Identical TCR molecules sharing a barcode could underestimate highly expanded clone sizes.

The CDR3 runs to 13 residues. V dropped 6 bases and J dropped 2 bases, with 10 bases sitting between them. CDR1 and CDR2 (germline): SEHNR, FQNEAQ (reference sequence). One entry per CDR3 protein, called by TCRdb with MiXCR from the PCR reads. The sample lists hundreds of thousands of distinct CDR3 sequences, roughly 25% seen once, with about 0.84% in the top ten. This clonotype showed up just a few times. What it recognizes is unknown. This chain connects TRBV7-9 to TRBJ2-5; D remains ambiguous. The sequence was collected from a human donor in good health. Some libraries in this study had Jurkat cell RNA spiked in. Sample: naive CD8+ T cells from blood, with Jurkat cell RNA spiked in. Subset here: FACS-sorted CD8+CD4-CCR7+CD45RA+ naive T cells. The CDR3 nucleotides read TGTGCCAGCAGACCCGTCCCGCAAGAGACCCAGTACTTC. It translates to CASRPVPQETQYF.